The 10 T cell receptor beta chains below all came from one sample that was sequenced in a study of cytomegalovirus exposure and HLA in healthy donors. The PCR was carried out with 60 Vbeta primers and 13 Jbeta primers. Repertoires were generated with immunoSEQ multiplex PCR, while TCRdb's copy carries only in-frame clones and drops some. The repertoire holds about 110,000 clones, with over 60% as singletons. Sequencing used PBMCs. Receptors originate from a man aged 25-40 years in good health and CMV-seropositive.

This sequence joins TRBV29-1 and TRBJ2-3, with 11 bases that match TRBD2. The germline V gene encodes CDR1 SQVTM and CDR2 ANQGSEA. V was pared by 0 bases and J by 1 base, with 3 bases of the junction left unmatched. This CDR3 region has 16 residues. The CDR3 is CSVEDPLAGGTDTQYF. Written as DNA, the CDR3 is TGCAGCGTTGAAGATCCACTAGCGGGGGGCACAGATACGCAGTATTTT.

The chain has TRBV7-9 and TRBJ1-1; a possible D gene is TRBD1 (5 bases). Germline CDR1 and CDR2: SEHNR and FQNEAQ (reference sequence). V lost 5 bases, J lost 0 bases, and 19 bases lay in between. The CDR3 has 17 amino acids. The CDR3, as DNA: TGTGCCAGCAGCCCCGCTAGCGGACACGCTATGAACACTGAAGCTTTCTTT. Its translation is CASSPASGHAMNTEAFF.

This clone was picked up a small number of times. The sample contains more than one DNA sequence encoding this CDR3. J is TRBJ2-1 and V is TRBV14, with TRBD2 identical over 12 bases. Germline V gene lookup returns CDR1 SGHDN and CDR2 FVKESK. With 2 bases clipped from V and 4 bases from J, the junction kept 3 bases outside the gene matches. The CDR3 contains 16 residues. The CDR3 is CASSQLLAGGYNEQFF. The CDR3 DNA reads as TGTGCCAGCAGCCAACTACTAGCGGGGGGTTACAATGAGCAGTTCTTC.

This clone came up a few times. The V and J genes are TRBV28 and TRBJ2-1, with D uncertain. Germline V lookup: CDR1 MDHEN, CDR2 SYDVKM. The CDR3 has 11 residues. The V and J ends lost 8 bases and 8 bases respectively, with 10 bases between them. The CDR3 protein is CASGPRDEQFF. DNA for the CDR3: TGTGCCAGCGGGCCCCGCGATGAGCAGTTCTTC.

The genes are TRBV6-1 and TRBJ1-1; D call uncertain. The CDR3 consists of 15 residues. From germline, CDR1 is MNHNS and CDR2 SASEGT. The V end was cut by 1 base, the J end by 1 base, with 10 bases between. CDR3 bases: TGTGCCAGCAGTGAAGGGTCGGCAGGGAACACTGAAGCTTTCTTT. It yields the protein CASSEGSAGNTEAFF.

This chain links TRBV6-5 with TRBJ1-2, with D possibly TRBD1 on 5 matching bases. The CDR3 spans 11 residues. Germline V gives CDR1 MNHEY, CDR2 SVGAGI. The V end lost 8 bases, the J end lost 3 bases, and 7 bases lay between the germline ends. The CDR3 here is CASLGDYGYTF. For the CDR3, the DNA is TGTGCCAGCCTAGGGGACTATGGCTACACCTTC.

This clone has more than one count but fewer than ten. This chain connects TRBV6-1 to TRBJ1-1; possible D gene TRBD1, 5 bases. Deletions cut 11 bases from V and 6 bases from J, with 16 bases between. The CDR3 has 12 amino acids. Germline V lookup: CDR1 MNHNS, CDR2 SASEGT. Here the CDR3 DNA reads TGTGCCGCCGTTCGGCAGGGCCCTGAAGCTTTCTTT. It codes for CAAVRQGPEAFF.

This clone was picked up many times. The chain couples TRBV4-3 to TRBJ1-2; TRBD1 is a possible D gene (5 bases). V shed 0 bases and J shed 2 bases, with 10 bases lying between them. Germline V lookup: CDR1 LGHNA, CDR2 YSLEER. CDR3 length: 15 residues. The CDR3 region has the DNA TGCGCCAGCAGCCAAGATCGACAGACAAACTATGGCTACACCTTC. Translating it yields CASSQDRQTNYGYTF.

This clone was recorded only once. The rearrangement joins TRBV7-6 to TRBJ2-7, with 9 bases that match TRBD1. The CDR3 contains 15 residues. Per germline, CDR1 SGHVS and CDR2 FNYEAQ. V was pared by 5 bases and J by 2 bases, with 7 bases of the junction left unmatched. The CDR3 DNA is TGTGCCAGCAGCCCATGGGACAGGGCAACCTACGAGCAGTACTTC. As protein: CASSPWDRATYEQYF.

The chain joins TRBV7-9 to TRBJ2-5; D is possibly TRBD2 (6 bases). V gave up 5 bases and J gave up 5 bases, with 15 bases separating them. CDR1 is SEHNR and CDR2 is FQNEAQ in the germline V gene (reference sequence). The CDR3 runs to 14 residues. CDR3: CASSNTGGRETQYF. The CDR3 coding sequence is TGTGCCAGCAGCAACACTGGGGGGAGGGAGACCCAGTACTTC.